The clone carrying this T cell receptor (beta chain) has at least ten counts. CDR1 is SGHVS, CDR2 FQNEAQ, per germline. V lost 3 bases and J lost 4; bases outside the gene matches: 9. The CDR3 has 16 residues. The data originate from a study of early T cells in non-severe SARS-CoV-2 infection. Turning to the study itself: Chains from this unsorted whole-blood bulk RNA could not be paired.

Attached unique molecular identifiers marked individual cDNA molecules. TCRdb recomputed calls from the 5' RACE reads with MiXCR, one row per CDR3 protein. The data contain around 50,000 distinct CDR3 sequences, 8.5% to 10% of them singletons. This TCR derives from an adult who was a healthcare worker with PCR-confirmed SARS-CoV-2 infection or an uninfected control (not recorded which). Material: whole blood. The chain uses TRBV7-8 and TRBJ1-5, with TRBD1 matching 7 bases. The CDR3 region is CASSLRQGVENQPQHF. In DNA, the CDR3 is TGTGCCAGCAGCTTGAGGCAGGGGGTAGAGAATCAGCCCCAGCATTTT.